A selection of T cell receptor beta chains follows, all from one sample in a study of T-cell memory formation after mild COVID-19. TCRdb fed the 5' RACE reads into MiXCR, producing one record per CDR3 protein. The data hold around 450,000 distinct CDR3 sequences, with 20% to 25% observed a single time. Sequencing was carried out using PBMCs or a T cell subset sorted from them (not recorded which). Receptor source: an adult woman who had mild COVID-19 (a few samples of this study predate the infection). Cell type and time point are not known. The conserved cysteine and the conserved F or W are not part of the CDR3 here. Fields, in order: J gene, V gene, clone size, D gene, CDR3 protein. A D gene is named only where the DNA matches it firmly. The listing skips clone size in some rows; elsewhere it reads once, few, many or a size class.

j_call: TRBJ1-1; v_call: TRBV24-1; clone_size: few; d_call: TRBD1; cdr3_aa: ATSDSTDRFEAF
j_call: TRBJ1-2; v_call: TRBV4-1; clone_size: NA; d_call: NA; cdr3_aa: ASSQGLQGSGYT
j_call: TRBJ2-7; v_call: TRBV19; clone_size: NA; d_call: NA; cdr3_aa: ASSTRDGGHHEQY
j_call: TRBJ2-7; v_call: TRBV29-1; clone_size: few; d_call: TRBD1; cdr3_aa: STGTGASTKQY
j_call: TRBJ2-5; v_call: TRBV3-1; clone_size: NA; d_call: NA; cdr3_aa: ASSQDPPNRDGETQY
j_call: TRBJ2-1; v_call: TRBV20-1; clone_size: few; d_call: TRBD2; cdr3_aa: SALSGRLGNEQF
j_call: TRBJ2-7; v_call: TRBV10-3; clone_size: NA; d_call: NA; cdr3_aa: AISEGSYEQY
j_call: TRBJ1-1; v_call: TRBV27; clone_size: few; d_call: NA; cdr3_aa: ASVDKGLNTEAF
j_call: TRBJ1-5; v_call: TRBV14; clone_size: NA; d_call: TRBD1; cdr3_aa: ASSQETGTASNQPQH
j_call: TRBJ1-5; v_call: TRBV7-6; clone_size: NA; d_call: NA; cdr3_aa: ASSLGQGGGQPQH
j_call: TRBJ2-7; v_call: TRBV2; clone_size: NA; d_call: TRBD2; cdr3_aa: ASWGGAYEQY
j_call: TRBJ2-3; v_call: TRBV5-1; clone_size: few; d_call: TRBD2; cdr3_aa: ASSLAGGATTDTQY
j_call: TRBJ2-7; v_call: TRBV20-1; clone_size: NA; d_call: TRBD1; cdr3_aa: SAREPPGQGAYEQY
j_call: TRBJ2-7; v_call: TRBV6-5; clone_size: NA; d_call: NA; cdr3_aa: ASSWNGEQY
j_call: TRBJ1-1; v_call: TRBV6-5; clone_size: few; d_call: NA; cdr3_aa: ASRQASEAF
j_call: TRBJ2-7; v_call: TRBV7-9; clone_size: NA; d_call: TRBD2; cdr3_aa: ASSPRGGGRALYEQY
j_call: TRBJ2-7; v_call: TRBV7-2; clone_size: few; d_call: TRBD2; cdr3_aa: ASSSVLATEQY
j_call: TRBJ1-4; v_call: TRBV20-1; clone_size: NA; d_call: NA; cdr3_aa: SAQTPGFGATNEKLF
j_call: TRBJ2-5; v_call: TRBV11-2; clone_size: NA; d_call: NA; cdr3_aa: ASSLENWETQY
j_call: TRBJ2-3; v_call: TRBV5-1; clone_size: NA; d_call: NA; cdr3_aa: ASSLRQLWTDTQY
j_call: TRBJ2-3; v_call: TRBV9; clone_size: NA; d_call: NA; cdr3_aa: ASSVAGKRSTDTQY
j_call: TRBJ2-3; v_call: TRBV7-9; clone_size: few; d_call: NA; cdr3_aa: ASTEGGSWADTQY
j_call: TRBJ1-2; v_call: TRBV7-8; clone_size: NA; d_call: NA; cdr3_aa: ASSKGGAVGYT
j_call: TRBJ2-2; v_call: TRBV6-6; clone_size: NA; d_call: NA; cdr3_aa: ASSYPSTGTYTGELF
j_call: TRBJ2-3; v_call: TRBV30; clone_size: NA; d_call: NA; cdr3_aa: AWSVLGIGTDTQY
j_call: TRBJ2-5; v_call: TRBV24-1; clone_size: NA; d_call: NA; cdr3_aa: ATSALTEWEETQY
j_call: TRBJ2-7; v_call: TRBV10-3; clone_size: NA; d_call: NA; cdr3_aa: AINPRGTVDEQY
j_call: TRBJ2-3; v_call: TRBV2; clone_size: many; d_call: TRBD2; cdr3_aa: ASSESTSGGADTQY
j_call: TRBJ2-2; v_call: TRBV6-2/TRBV6-3; clone_size: NA; d_call: TRBD2; cdr3_aa: ASKAGGPTGELF
j_call: TRBJ1-1; v_call: TRBV5-5; clone_size: NA; d_call: NA; cdr3_aa: ASSLNLKLSLDTEAF
j_call: TRBJ1-5; v_call: TRBV5-1; clone_size: NA; d_call: NA; cdr3_aa: ASSLLPGQPQH
j_call: TRBJ1-2; v_call: TRBV7-3; clone_size: few; d_call: NA; cdr3_aa: ASSFAGNGYGYT
j_call: TRBJ1-2; v_call: TRBV7-9; clone_size: few; d_call: TRBD1; cdr3_aa: ASSLGSVGAGGEDYGYT
j_call: TRBJ2-5; v_call: TRBV5-8; clone_size: NA; d_call: TRBD1; cdr3_aa: ASSHRTGGVETQY
j_call: TRBJ2-7; v_call: TRBV20-1; clone_size: few; d_call: TRBD1; cdr3_aa: SANPGGAEQY
j_call: TRBJ1-1; v_call: TRBV12-1; clone_size: once; d_call: NA; cdr3_aa: ASSPGQTDMNTEAF
j_call: TRBJ1-1; v_call: TRBV6-2/TRBV6-3; clone_size: few; d_call: NA; cdr3_aa: ASRTGRVGTEAF
j_call: TRBJ1-1; v_call: TRBV10-3; clone_size: few; d_call: NA; cdr3_aa: AIREGPTEAF
j_call: TRBJ1-3; v_call: TRBV4-3; clone_size: NA; d_call: NA; cdr3_aa: ASSQDRGNSGNTIY
j_call: TRBJ2-7; v_call: TRBV6-1; clone_size: many; d_call: NA; cdr3_aa: ASSEPTGIDYEQY
j_call: TRBJ2-5; v_call: TRBV5-1; clone_size: few; d_call: TRBD2; cdr3_aa: ASSFSGGTETQY
j_call: TRBJ1-4; v_call: TRBV11-3; clone_size: few; d_call: NA; cdr3_aa: ASSLGDTGNEKLF
j_call: TRBJ2-5; v_call: TRBV20-1; clone_size: few; d_call: TRBD2; cdr3_aa: SAPPSREGPQETQY
j_call: TRBJ2-3; v_call: TRBV6-5; clone_size: NA; d_call: NA; cdr3_aa: ASSYQRLERQSTDTQY
j_call: TRBJ2-5; v_call: TRBV24-1; clone_size: few; d_call: NA; cdr3_aa: ATSGVAEWETQY
j_call: TRBJ1-6; v_call: TRBV2; clone_size: few; d_call: NA; cdr3_aa: ASSGDFYNSPLH
j_call: TRBJ2-5; v_call: TRBV19; clone_size: NA; d_call: TRBD2; cdr3_aa: ASSIASGRETQY
j_call: TRBJ2-1; v_call: TRBV20-1; clone_size: few; d_call: NA; cdr3_aa: SARAGSSYNEQF